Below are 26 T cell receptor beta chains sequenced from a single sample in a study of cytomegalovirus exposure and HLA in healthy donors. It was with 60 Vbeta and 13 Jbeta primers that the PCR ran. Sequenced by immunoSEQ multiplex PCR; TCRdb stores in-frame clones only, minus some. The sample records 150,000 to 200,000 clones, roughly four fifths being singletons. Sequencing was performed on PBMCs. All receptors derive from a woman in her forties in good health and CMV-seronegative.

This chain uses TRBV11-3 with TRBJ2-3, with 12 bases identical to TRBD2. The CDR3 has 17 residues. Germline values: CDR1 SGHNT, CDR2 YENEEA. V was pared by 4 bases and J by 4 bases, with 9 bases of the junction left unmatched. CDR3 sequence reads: CASSSPMTSGSSDTQYF. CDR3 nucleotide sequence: TGTGCCAGCAGCTCTCCCATGACTAGCGGGAGTTCAGATACGCAGTATTTT.

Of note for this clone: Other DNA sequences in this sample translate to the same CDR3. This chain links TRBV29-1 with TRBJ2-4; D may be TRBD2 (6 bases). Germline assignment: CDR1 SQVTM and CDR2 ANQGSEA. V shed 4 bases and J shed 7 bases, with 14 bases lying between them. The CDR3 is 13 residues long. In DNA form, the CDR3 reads TGCAGCGTTGTTGGCGCGGGAAGGAACATTCAGTACTTC. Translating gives CSVVGAGRNIQYF.

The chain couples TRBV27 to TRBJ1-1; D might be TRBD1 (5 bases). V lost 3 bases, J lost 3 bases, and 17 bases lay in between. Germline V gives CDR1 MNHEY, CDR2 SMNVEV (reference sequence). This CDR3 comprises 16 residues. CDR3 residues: CASSLYPQGGDTEAFF. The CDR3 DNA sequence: TGTGCCAGCAGTTTGTATCCCCAGGGCGGTGACACTGAAGCTTTCTTT.

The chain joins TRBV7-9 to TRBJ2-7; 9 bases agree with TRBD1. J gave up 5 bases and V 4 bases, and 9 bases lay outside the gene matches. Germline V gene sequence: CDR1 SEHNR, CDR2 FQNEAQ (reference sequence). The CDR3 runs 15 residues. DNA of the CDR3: TGTGCCAGCAGCTCCAACAGGGGGCGCGACCACGAGCAGTACTTC. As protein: CASSSNRGRDHEQYF.

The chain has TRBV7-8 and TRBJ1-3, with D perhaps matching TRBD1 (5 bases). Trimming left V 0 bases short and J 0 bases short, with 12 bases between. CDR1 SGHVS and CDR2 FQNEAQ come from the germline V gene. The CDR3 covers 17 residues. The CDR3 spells CASSLAQTVSSGNTIYF. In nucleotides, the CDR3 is TGTGCCAGCAGCTTAGCCCAGACAGTCTCCTCTGGAAACACCATATATTTT.

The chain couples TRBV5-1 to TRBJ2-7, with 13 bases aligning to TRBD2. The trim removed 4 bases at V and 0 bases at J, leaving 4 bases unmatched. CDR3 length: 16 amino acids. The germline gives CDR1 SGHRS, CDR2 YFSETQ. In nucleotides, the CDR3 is TGCGCCAGCAGCCCGGGGACTAGCGGGAACTCCTACGAGCAGTACTTC. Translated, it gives CASSPGTSGNSYEQYF.

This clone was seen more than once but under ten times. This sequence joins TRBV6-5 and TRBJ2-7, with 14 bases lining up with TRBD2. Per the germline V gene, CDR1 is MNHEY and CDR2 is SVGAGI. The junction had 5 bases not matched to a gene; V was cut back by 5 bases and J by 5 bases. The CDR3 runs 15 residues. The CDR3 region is CASSAGTSGRNEQYF. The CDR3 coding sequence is TGTGCCAGCAGTGCCGGGACTAGCGGGAGAAACGAGCAGTACTTC.

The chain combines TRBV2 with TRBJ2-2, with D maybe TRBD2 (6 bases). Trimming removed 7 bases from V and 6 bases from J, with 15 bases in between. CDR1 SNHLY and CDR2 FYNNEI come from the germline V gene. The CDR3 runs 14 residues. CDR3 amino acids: CASKLAVGSGELFF. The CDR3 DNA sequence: TGTGCCAGCAAACTAGCAGTGGGTTCCGGGGAGCTGTTTTTT.

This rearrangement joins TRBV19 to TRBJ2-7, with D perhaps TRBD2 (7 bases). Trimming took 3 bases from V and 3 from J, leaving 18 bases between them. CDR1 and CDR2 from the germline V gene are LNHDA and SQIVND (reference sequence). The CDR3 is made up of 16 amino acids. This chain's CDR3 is CASSMGGASGVYEQYF. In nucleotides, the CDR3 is TGTGCCAGTAGTATGGGGGGGGCTAGCGGTGTCTACGAGCAGTACTTC.

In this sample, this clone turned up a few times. This CDR3 reads CASSLTGSNEKLFF. CDR3 bases: TGTGCCAGCAGCTTGACGGGGTCTAATGAAAAACTGTTTTTT. The chain is built from TRBV11-3 and TRBJ1-4; D is undetermined. V shed 3 bases and J shed 3 bases, with 8 bases lying between them. This CDR3 contains 14 residues. The germline gives CDR1 SGHNT, CDR2 YENEEA. Looking up the rest from reference TRBV11-3 and TRBJ1-4 gives the full variable domain: EAGVVQSPRYKIIEKKQPVAFWCNPISGHNTLYWYLQNLGQGPELLIRYENEEAVDDSQLPKDRFSAERLKGVDSTLKIQPAELGDSAVYLCASSLTGSNEKLFFGSGTQLSVL.

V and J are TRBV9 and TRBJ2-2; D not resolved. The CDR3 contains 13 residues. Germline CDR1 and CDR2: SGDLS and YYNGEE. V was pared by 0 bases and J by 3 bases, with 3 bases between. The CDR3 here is CASSVDYTGELFF. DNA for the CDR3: TGTGCCAGCAGCGTAGACTACACCGGGGAGCTGTTTTTT.

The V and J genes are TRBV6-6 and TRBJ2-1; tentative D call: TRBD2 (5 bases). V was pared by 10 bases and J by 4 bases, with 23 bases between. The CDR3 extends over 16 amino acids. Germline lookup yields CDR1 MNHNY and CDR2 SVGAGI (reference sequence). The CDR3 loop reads CATSPLRGAEYNEQFF. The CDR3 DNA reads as TGTGCCACCTCACCCCTCCGGGGAGCGGAATACAATGAGCAGTTCTTC.

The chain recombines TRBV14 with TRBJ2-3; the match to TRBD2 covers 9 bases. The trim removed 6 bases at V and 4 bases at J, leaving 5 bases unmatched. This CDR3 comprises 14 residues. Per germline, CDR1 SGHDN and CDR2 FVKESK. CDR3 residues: CASSLVAGADTQYF. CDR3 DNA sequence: TGTGCCAGCAGTCTCGTAGCGGGAGCAGATACGCAGTATTTT.

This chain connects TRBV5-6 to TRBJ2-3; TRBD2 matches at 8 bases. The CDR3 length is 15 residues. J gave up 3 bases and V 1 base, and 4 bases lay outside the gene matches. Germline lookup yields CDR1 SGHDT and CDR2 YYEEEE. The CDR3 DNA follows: TGTGCCAGCAGCTTGTTAGCGGGACTAACAGATACGCAGTATTTT. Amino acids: CASSLLAGLTDTQYF.

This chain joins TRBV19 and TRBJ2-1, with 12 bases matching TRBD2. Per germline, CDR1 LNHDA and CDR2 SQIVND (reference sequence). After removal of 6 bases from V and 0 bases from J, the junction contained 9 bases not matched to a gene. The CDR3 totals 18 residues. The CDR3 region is CASSRLAGAGISYNEQFF. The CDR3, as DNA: TGTGCCAGTAGCAGACTAGCGGGGGCCGGCATCTCCTACAATGAGCAGTTCTTC.

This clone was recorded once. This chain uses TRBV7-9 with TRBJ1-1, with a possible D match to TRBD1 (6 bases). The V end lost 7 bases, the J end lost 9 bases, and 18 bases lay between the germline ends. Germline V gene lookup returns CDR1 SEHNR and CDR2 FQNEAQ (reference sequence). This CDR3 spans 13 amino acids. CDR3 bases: TGTGCCAGCACCTTGTACGTCCAGGGGCAAGCTTTCTTT. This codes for CASTLYVQGQAFF. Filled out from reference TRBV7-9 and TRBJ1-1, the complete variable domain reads DTGVSQNPRHKITKRGQNVTFRCDPISEHNRLYWYRQTLGQGPEFLTYFQNEAQLEKSRLLSDRFSAERPKGSFSTLEIQRTEQGDSAMYLCASTLYVQGQAFFGQGTRLTVV.

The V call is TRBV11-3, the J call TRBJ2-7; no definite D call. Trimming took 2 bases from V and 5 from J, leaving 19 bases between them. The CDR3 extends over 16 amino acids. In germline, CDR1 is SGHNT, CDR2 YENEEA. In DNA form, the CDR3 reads TGTGCCAGCAGCTTACTGAGCTCGGCCGAGGTACACGAGCAGTACTTC. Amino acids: CASSLLSSAEVHEQYF.

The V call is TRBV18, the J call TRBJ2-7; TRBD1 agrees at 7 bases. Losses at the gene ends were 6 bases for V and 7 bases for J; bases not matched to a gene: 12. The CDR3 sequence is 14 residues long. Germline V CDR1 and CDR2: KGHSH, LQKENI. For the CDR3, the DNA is TGTGCCAGCTCGTCACAGGGGCCCCTGTATGAGCAGTACTTC. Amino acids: CASSSQGPLYEQYF.

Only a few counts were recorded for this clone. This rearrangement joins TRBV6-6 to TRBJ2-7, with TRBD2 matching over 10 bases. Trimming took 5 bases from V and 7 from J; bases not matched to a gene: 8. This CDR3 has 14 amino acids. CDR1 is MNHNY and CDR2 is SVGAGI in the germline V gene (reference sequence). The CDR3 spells CASSDVELAGEQYF. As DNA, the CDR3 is TGTGCCAGCAGTGACGTGGAACTAGCGGGAGAGCAGTACTTC.

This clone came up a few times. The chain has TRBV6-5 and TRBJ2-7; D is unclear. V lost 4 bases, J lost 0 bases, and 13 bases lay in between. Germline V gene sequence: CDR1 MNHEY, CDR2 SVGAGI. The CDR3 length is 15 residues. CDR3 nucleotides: TGTGCCAGCAGTTTTAGTGGTTTTGGCTCCTACGAGCAGTACTTC. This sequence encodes CASSFSGFGSYEQYF.

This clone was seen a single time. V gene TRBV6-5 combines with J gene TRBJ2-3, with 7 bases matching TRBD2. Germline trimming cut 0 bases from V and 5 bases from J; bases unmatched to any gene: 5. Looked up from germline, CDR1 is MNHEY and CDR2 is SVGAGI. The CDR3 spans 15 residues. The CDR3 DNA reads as TGTGCCAGCAGTTACTCGATGTCTAGCGGAGATACGCAGTATTTT. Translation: CASSYSMSSGDTQYF.

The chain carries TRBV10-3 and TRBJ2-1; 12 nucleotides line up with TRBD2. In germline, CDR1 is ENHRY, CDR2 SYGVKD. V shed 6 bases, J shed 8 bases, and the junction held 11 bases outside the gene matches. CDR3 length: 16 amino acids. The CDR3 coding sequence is TGTGCCATCAGGAAAGATACTAGCGGGAGGATGGATGAGCAGTTCTTC. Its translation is CAIRKDTSGRMDEQFF.

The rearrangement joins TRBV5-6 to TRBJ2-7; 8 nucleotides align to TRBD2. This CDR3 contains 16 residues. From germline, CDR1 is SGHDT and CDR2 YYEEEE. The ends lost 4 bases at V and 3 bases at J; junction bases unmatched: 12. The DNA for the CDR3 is TGTGCCAGCAGCCCCCGGGGGGGATCGGGACTCTACGAGCAGTACTTC. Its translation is CASSPRGGSGLYEQYF.

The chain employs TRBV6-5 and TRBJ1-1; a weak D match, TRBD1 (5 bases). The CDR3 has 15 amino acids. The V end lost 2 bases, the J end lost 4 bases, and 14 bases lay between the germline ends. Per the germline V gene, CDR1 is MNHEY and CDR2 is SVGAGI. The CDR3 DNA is TGTGCCAGCAGTTACGGCCCGCGGGGGGGCACTGAAGCTTTCTTT. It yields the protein CASSYGPRGGTEAFF.

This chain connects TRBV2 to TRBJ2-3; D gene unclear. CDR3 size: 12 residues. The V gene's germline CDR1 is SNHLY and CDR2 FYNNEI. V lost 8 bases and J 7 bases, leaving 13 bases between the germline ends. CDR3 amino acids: CASCGSVNTQYF. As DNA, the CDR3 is TGTGCCAGCTGTGGATCAGTGAATACGCAGTATTTT.

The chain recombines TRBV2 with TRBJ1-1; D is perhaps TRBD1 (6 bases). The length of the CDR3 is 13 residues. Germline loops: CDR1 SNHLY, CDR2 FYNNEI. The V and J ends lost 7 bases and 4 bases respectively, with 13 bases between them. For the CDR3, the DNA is TGTGCCAGCACTCTGTCAGGGGTCACTGAAGCTTTCTTT. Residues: CASTLSGVTEAFF. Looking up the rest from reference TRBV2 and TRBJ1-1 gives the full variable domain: EPEVTQTPSHQVTQMGQEVILRCVPISNHLYFYWYRQILGQKVEFLVSFYNNEISEKSEIFDDQFSVERPDGSNFTLKIRSTKLEDSAMYFCASTLSGVTEAFFGQGTRLTVV.